Listed below are T cell receptor beta chains from one sample, sequenced in a study of blood T cell repertoires in COVID-19. The assay was immunoSEQ multiplex PCR, and TCRdb's table has in-frame clones only and misses some. The repertoire includes about 280,000 clones, about 88% of them detected once, and about 10% sits in the top ten. Sequenced material: peripheral blood. These receptors were collected from a woman younger than 45 with COVID-19, enrolled during active disease. The CDR3 runs from the conserved cysteine through the conserved F or W. The order of the fields is clone size, J gene, V gene, D gene, CDR3 protein, CDR3 DNA. A D gene is named only where the DNA matches it firmly. Size tells how often a clone was seen (once, few, many) or the class of an expanded clone, and some rows leave it out.

- | TRBJ2-3 | TRBV3-1/TRBV3-2 | - | CASSFQTDTQYF | TGTGCCAGCAGCTTCCAAACAGATACGCAGTATTTT
- | TRBJ2-5 | TRBV24-1 | - | CATSDLREAKTQYF | TGTGCCACCAGTGATTTAAGGGAGGCGAAGACCCAGTACTTC
- | TRBJ2-2 | TRBV28 | TRBD1 | CASSFNRGNTGELFF | TGTGCCAGCAGTTTTAACAGGGGGAACACCGGGGAGCTGTTTTTT
- | TRBJ2-4 | TRBV28 | - | CASSSSEGGKNIQYF | TGTGCCAGCAGTTCGTCAGAGGGCGGCAAAAACATTCAGTACTTC
once | TRBJ2-3 | TRBV28 | - | CAISPGASTDTQYF | TGTGCCATCTCCCCTGGGGCTAGCACAGATACGCAGTATTTT
- | TRBJ2-2 | TRBV4-2 | TRBD1 | CASSLDRATGELFF | TGTGCCAGCAGCCTCGACAGGGCCACCGGGGAGCTGTTTTTT
- | TRBJ1-1 | TRBV4-1 | TRBD1 | CASSPNRGLGFRDTEAFF | TGCGCCAGCAGCCCAAACAGGGGGCTGGGCTTTAGGGACACTGAAGCTTTCTTT
- | TRBJ1-6 | TRBV21-1 | - | CASRTDGNSPLHF | TGTGCCAGCAGGACAGACGGGAATTCACCCCTCCACTTT
- | TRBJ2-7 | TRBV4-1 | TRBD2 | CASSHASSGSYEQYF | TGCGCCAGCAGCCATGCCTCTAGCGGGTCCTACGAGCAGTACTTC
- | TRBJ1-2 | TRBV5-3 | - | CARSLIQGFYGYTF | TGTGCCAGAAGCTTAATACAGGGATTCTATGGCTACACCTTC
- | TRBJ2-1 | TRBV4-1 | - | CASASFVGSAYNEQFF | TGCGCCAGCGCCTCTTTTGTGGGGAGCGCCTACAATGAGCAGTTCTTC
- | TRBJ2-7 | TRBV7-9 | TRBD1 | CASSLAGGMYEQYF | TGTGCCAGCAGCTTGGCAGGGGGCATGTACGAGCAGTACTTC
- | TRBJ2-3 | TRBV19 | TRBD1 | CASQQGWQSDTQYF | TGTGCCAGCCAACAGGGGTGGCAATCAGATACGCAGTATTTT
- | TRBJ2-2 | TRBV2 | - | CASSKGVRTGELFF | TGTGCCAGCAGCAAGGGAGTTCGGACCGGGGAGCTGTTTTTT
- | TRBJ1-5 | TRBV12-3/TRBV12-4 | - | CASSFPGRQPQHF | TGTGCCAGCAGTTTCCCAGGGCGTCAGCCCCAGCATTTT
- | TRBJ2-5 | TRBV4-1 | TRBD2 | CASSQTGTSGAGETQYF | TGCGCCAGCAGCCAAACCGGGACTAGCGGGGCGGGAGAGACCCAGTACTTC
- | TRBJ2-3 | TRBV7-9 | - | CASSPTFRQTPSGTQYF | TGTGCCAGCAGCCCGACATTCCGACAGACCCCATCGGGTACGCAGTATTTT
- | TRBJ2-7 | TRBV7-8 | TRBD1 | CASSGQGGYSYEQYF | TGTGCCAGCAGCGGACAGGGGGGCTACTCCTACGAGCAGTACTTC
- | TRBJ2-5 | TRBV6-5 | - | CASSYSGRGETQYF | TGTGCCAGCAGTTACTCTGGCAGGGGCGAGACCCAGTACTTC
- | TRBJ2-6 | TRBV9 | - | CASSVGHSGANVLTF | TGTGCCAGCAGCGTAGGTCACTCTGGGGCCAACGTCCTGACTTTC
- | TRBJ2-1 | TRBV6-4 | TRBD2 | CASSDGTSGPNEQFF | TGTGCCAGCAGTGACGGGACTAGCGGCCCCAATGAGCAGTTCTTC
- | TRBJ2-4 | TRBV2 | TRBD1 | CASSLLTGENIQYF | TGTGCCAGCAGCCTCCTTACAGGGGAAAACATTCAGTACTTC
few | TRBJ2-1 | TRBV10-3 | - | CAISEVSGSEQFF | TGTGCCATCAGTGAGGTGTCGGGTAGTGAGCAGTTCTTC
- | TRBJ1-1 | TRBV15 | - | CATSRGGVFNTEAFF | TGTGCCACCAGCAGAGGTGGAGTTTTCAACACTGAAGCTTTCTTT
- | TRBJ2-2 | TRBV12-1 | - | CASSLDRGMGITGELFF | TGTGCCAGCAGCTTGGACAGGGGGATGGGTATCACCGGGGAGCTGTTTTTT
- | TRBJ2-3 | TRBV5-6 | - | CASSETRWDTQYF | TGTGCCAGCAGCGAAACCCGGTGGGATACGCAGTATTTT
- | TRBJ2-3 | TRBV28 | - | CASSLLHRADTQYF | TGTGCCAGCAGTTTACTTCACAGGGCAGATACGCAGTATTTT
once | TRBJ1-5 | TRBV2 | - | CASSDRGNQPQHF | TGTGCCAGCAGTGATCGGGGCAATCAGCCCCAGCATTTT
once | TRBJ2-5 | TRBV7-8 | TRBD2 | CASSLYPGGPGETQYF | TGTGCCAGCAGCTTATACCCGGGAGGGCCGGGGGAGACCCAGTACTTC
- | TRBJ2-5 | TRBV2 | TRBD2 | CASSEALRGGTQETQYF | TGTGCCAGCAGTGAAGCGCTTCGGGGGGGGACTCAAGAGACCCAGTACTTC
- | TRBJ2-2 | TRBV4-3 | TRBD1 | CASSHPGQGGTGELFF | TGCGCCAGCAGCCACCCGGGACAGGGAGGGACCGGGGAGCTGTTTTTT
- | TRBJ2-7 | TRBV28 | TRBD2 | CASSLEPTSGSSVEQYF | TGTGCCAGCAGTTTAGAACCTACTAGCGGGAGCTCTGTAGAGCAGTACTTC
- | TRBJ2-5 | TRBV9 | - | CASSVESSNQETQYF | TGTGCCAGCAGCGTAGAGTCAAGCAACCAAGAGACCCAGTACTTC
once | TRBJ1-2 | TRBV19 | - | CASSPGGYGYTF | TGTGCCAGTAGTCCAGGCGGGTATGGCTACACCTTC
- | TRBJ2-2 | TRBV7-3 | TRBD1 | CASSLTGIRSGELFF | TGTGCCAGCAGCTTGACAGGGATTCGGTCCGGGGAGCTGTTTTTT
- | TRBJ2-3 | TRBV9 | TRBD1 | CASSPRDSGADTQYF | TGTGCCAGCAGCCCTAGGGACAGTGGGGCAGATACGCAGTATTTT
- | TRBJ2-7 | TRBV15 | - | CATSRVRTNYEQYF | TGTGCCACCAGCAGAGTTAGGACTAACTACGAGCAGTACTTC
- | TRBJ1-3 | TRBV28 | TRBD1 | CASSQQGAGNTIYF | TGTGCCAGCAGTCAACAGGGGGCTGGAAACACCATATATTTT
once | TRBJ2-2 | TRBV6-1 | TRBD2 | CASSEGTSGTGELFF | TGTGCCAGCAGTGAAGGGACTAGCGGCACCGGGGAGCTGTTTTTT
- | TRBJ1-6 | TRBV30 | - | CAWSVSGSSPLHF | TGTGCCTGGAGTGTGTCAGGGTCGTCACCCCTCCACTTT
few | TRBJ2-7 | TRBV5-5 | TRBD1 | CASSLGTGPYEQYF | TGTGCCAGCAGCCTAGGGACAGGCCCGTACGAGCAGTACTTC
- | TRBJ1-6 | TRBV4-3 | - | CASSQDPSSYNSPLHF | TGCGCCAGCAGCCAAGATCCGAGCTCCTATAATTCACCCCTCCACTTT
- | TRBJ2-7 | TRBV27 | TRBD2 | CASSSGGPPYEQYF | TGTGCCAGCAGTTCGGGGGGGCCACCCTACGAGCAGTACTTC
- | TRBJ1-1 | TRBV28 | TRBD1 | CASSSWTGRRTEAFF | TGTGCCAGCAGTTCCTGGACAGGGAGAAGGACTGAAGCTTTCTTT
- | TRBJ2-7 | TRBV3-1/TRBV3-2 | TRBD2 | CASHTSGSYEQYF | TGTGCCAGCCATACTAGCGGAAGTTACGAGCAGTACTTC
- | TRBJ2-7 | TRBV28 | - | CASSRGGVAYEQYF | TGTGCCAGCAGCCGTGGAGGCGTCGCCTACGAGCAGTACTTC
- | TRBJ2-5 | TRBV20-1 | - | CSAQYQETQYF | TGCAGTGCTCAGTACCAAGAGACCCAGTACTTC
- | TRBJ2-1 | TRBV9 | TRBD1 | CASSRWTGDNEQFF | TGTGCCAGCAGTAGATGGACAGGGGACAATGAGCAGTTCTTC
- | TRBJ2-1 | TRBV5-1 | - | CASSPGWEWGHNEQFF | TGCGCCAGCAGCCCGGGGTGGGAATGGGGGCACAATGAGCAGTTCTTC